This paragraph covers one T cell receptor beta chain sequence. The target antigen is unknown. Generated by immunoSEQ multiplex PCR, the TCRdb table keeps only in-frame clones and is missing some. The sample has 50,000 to 65,000 clones, around 75% seen once. This sample was included in a study of vaccination effects on CD4 cells after COVID-19. Overall study: Vaccination of participants consisted of two doses of either the BNT162b2 or mRNA-1273 vaccine. Whole-study results and caveats: Relatively few convalescent patients took part in the study, which had no early post-infection timepoints.

Germline-derived CDR1 and CDR2 are SGDLS and YYNGEE. With 3 bases removed from V and 5 bases from J, the gap between germline ends came to 8 bases. The CDR3 totals 13 residues. Antigen-specific CD4+ T cells were expanded (with viral peptide pools) by the ViraFEST assay ahead of sequencing. Culture proceeded for roughly ten days, and CD4+ T cells were then isolated. The sample was CD4+ T cells from PBMCs cultured with HCoV-229E spike peptides, taken before COVID-19 vaccination. The receptor comes from a human donor who received a COVID-19 vaccine. V and J are TRBV9 and TRBJ2-2, with a tentative D call TRBD2 (6 bases). The CDR3 DNA sequence: TGTGCCAGCAGCGGGAGGGGTACCGGGGAGCTGTTTTTT. Protein: CASSGRGTGELFF.